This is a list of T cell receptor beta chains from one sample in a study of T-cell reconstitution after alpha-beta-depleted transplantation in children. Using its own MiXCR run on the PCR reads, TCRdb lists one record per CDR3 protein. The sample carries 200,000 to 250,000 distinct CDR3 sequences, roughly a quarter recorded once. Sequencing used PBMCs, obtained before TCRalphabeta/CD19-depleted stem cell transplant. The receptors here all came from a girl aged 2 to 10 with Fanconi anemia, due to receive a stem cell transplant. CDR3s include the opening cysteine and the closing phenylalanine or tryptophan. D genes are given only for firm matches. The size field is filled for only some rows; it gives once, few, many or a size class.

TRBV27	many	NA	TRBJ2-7	TGTGCCAGCAGATTCAGGGGGGTAAGCTCCTACGAGCAGTACTTC	CASRFRGVSSYEQYF
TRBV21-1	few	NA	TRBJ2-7	TGTGCCAGCAGCCGGACGGTTTACGAGCAGTACTTC	CASSRTVYEQYF
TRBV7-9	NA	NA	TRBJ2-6	TGTGCCAGCAGCTTAGGAGAGGCTGGGGCCAACGTCCTGACTTTC	CASSLGEAGANVLTF
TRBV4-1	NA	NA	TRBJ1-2	TGCGCCAGCAGCCAAGGTCCATTACCCTATGGCTACACCTTC	CASSQGPLPYGYTF
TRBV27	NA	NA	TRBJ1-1	TGTGCCAGCGGAACATACAGGGATGACACTGAAGCTTTCTTT	CASGTYRDDTEAFF
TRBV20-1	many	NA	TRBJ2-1	TGCAGTGCTAGGCGTTCTTGGGGTTCCGACAATGAGCAGTTCTTC	CSARRSWGSDNEQFF
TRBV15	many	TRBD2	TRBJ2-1	TGTGCCACCAGCAGAGATCTTAGCGGGAGGGTGGAGCAGTTCTTC	CATSRDLSGRVEQFF
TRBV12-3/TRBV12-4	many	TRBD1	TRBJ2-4	TGTGCCAGCAGTTCGACAGGGGCTCGTTACTTC	CASSSTGARYF
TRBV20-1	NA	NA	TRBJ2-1	TGCAGTGCTAGCAGTGTACGGGGAAGCTCCTACAATGAGCAGTTCTTC	CSASSVRGSSYNEQFF
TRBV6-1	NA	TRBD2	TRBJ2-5	TGTGCCAGCAGTGGGACTAGCCGAGGTGTGGGGACCCAGTACTTC	CASSGTSRGVGTQYF
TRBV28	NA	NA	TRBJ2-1	TGTGCCAGCAGTTTGGTCGGTGGTGGCCGATACAATGAGCAGTTCTTC	CASSLVGGGRYNEQFF
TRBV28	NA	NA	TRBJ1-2	TGTGCCAGCAGTCGGACGGAACAGGTTAACTATGGCTACACCTTC	CASSRTEQVNYGYTF
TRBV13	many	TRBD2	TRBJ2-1	TGTGCCAGCAGCCCTAGACTAGCGGGAGGGTCCTACAATGAGCAGTTCTTC	CASSPRLAGGSYNEQFF
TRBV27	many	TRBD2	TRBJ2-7	TGTGCCAGCAGTTTAGTGAGCGGGAGATATCACGAGCAGTACTTC	CASSLVSGRYHEQYF
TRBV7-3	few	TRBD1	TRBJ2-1	TGTGCCAGCAGCTTGACAGGGGTCCCACCCTACAATGAGCAGTTCTTC	CASSLTGVPPYNEQFF
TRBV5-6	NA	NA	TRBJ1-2	TGTGCCAGCAGAAAGCAGGGGAACTATGGCTACACCTTC	CASRKQGNYGYTF
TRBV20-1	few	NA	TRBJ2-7	TGCAGTGCTAGTCCCGACTTTGAGCAGTACTTC	CSASPDFEQYF
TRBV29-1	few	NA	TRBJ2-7	TGCAGCGTTGGCATCAGGGAGTTCTACGAGCAGTACTTC	CSVGIREFYEQYF
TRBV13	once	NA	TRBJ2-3	TGTGCCAGCAGCTTTGGCGGGGGCTTTTTCACAGATACGCAGTATTTT	CASSFGGGFFTDTQYF
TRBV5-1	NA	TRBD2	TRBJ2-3	TGCGCCAGCAGGTTCTGGCGGGAGGGCCCCGGGTCAGATACGCAGTATTTT	CASRFWREGPGSDTQYF
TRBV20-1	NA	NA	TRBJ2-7	TGCAGTGCTAGTGCCAGGTTGGAATCCTACGAGCAGTACTTC	CSASARLESYEQYF
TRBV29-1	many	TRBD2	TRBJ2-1	TGCAGCGTTCGCGGGAGCTCTAAAAACAATGAGCAGTTCTTC	CSVRGSSKNNEQFF
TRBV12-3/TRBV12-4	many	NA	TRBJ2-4	TGTGCCAGCAGCCGACAGGATCCCAAAAACATTCAGTACTTC	CASSRQDPKNIQYF
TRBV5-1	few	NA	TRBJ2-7	TGCGCCAGCAGTAGGGCTCTTAACTACGAGCAGTACTTC	CASSRALNYEQYF
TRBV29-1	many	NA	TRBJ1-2	TGCAGCGTTGGATTCCGGTACGGCTACACCTTC	CSVGFRYGYTF